This T cell receptor (beta chain) is drawn from a study of control samples from healthy donors and cancer patients. Assay used: immunoSEQ multiplex PCR; TCRdb lists only in-frame clones, some missing. The table includes 30,000 to 40,000 clones, about 94% detected once. Germline CDR1 is MNHEY and CDR2 is SVGAGI. V lost 6 bases and J lost 10, with 13 bases in between. CDR3 length: 12 residues. The rearrangement joins TRBV6-5 to TRBJ2-1; tentatively, D is TRBD1 (6 bases). This sequence was found in a man aged 35-49 years with colorectal cancer. The sequenced sample consisted of PBMCs. The CDR3 region has the DNA TGTGCCAGCAGCCGTACAGGGCTCGAGCAGTTCTTC. Translated, it gives CASSRTGLEQFF.